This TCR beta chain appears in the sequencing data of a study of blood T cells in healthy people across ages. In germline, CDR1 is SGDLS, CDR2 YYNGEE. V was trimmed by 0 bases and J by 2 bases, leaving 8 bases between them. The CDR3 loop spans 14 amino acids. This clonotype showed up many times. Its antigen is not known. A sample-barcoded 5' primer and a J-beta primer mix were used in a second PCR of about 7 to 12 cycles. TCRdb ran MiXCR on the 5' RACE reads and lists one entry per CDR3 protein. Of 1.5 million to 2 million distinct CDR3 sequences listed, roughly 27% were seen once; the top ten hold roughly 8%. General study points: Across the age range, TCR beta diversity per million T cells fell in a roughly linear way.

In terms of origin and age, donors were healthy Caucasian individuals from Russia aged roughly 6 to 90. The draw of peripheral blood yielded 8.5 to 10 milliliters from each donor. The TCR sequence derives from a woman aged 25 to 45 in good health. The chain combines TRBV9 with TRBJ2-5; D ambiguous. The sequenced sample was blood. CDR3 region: CASSVGTNQETQYF. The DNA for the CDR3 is TGTGCCAGCAGCGTAGGCACAAATCAAGAGACCCAGTACTTC.